This entry concerns a single T cell receptor beta chain. Antigen specificity is unknown. The CD4+ fraction was divided into a CD45RA+ naive subset and a CD45RA-negative memory subset. The data are from a study of shared clonotypes between healthy human individuals. Study-wide points: Sequencing depth was expected to influence donor clonotype sharing.

Sorted-subset replicate PCR reactions were performed with approximately 200 ng DNA, corresponding to roughly 30,000 T cell genomes. Assay: immunoSEQ multiplex PCR; the TCRdb copy retains only in-frame clones and omits some. The sample consists of about 2,500,000 clones, around nine tenths of them appearing once. The V gene lost 4 bases and the J gene lost 8 bases, with 26 bases spanning the gap. The CDR3 totals 17 residues. The germline V gene encodes CDR1 SEHNR and CDR2 FQNEAQ (reference sequence). This TCR derives from a man between 18 and 35 years old in good health. The rearrangement uses TRBV7-9 and TRBJ1-2; D uncertain. Sequenced input: naive CD4+ T cells sorted from blood. As for subset: CD45RA+ positively selected. CDR3 DNA: TGTGCCAGCAGCTCCGAGGTTCCGATACGGCGGTCGGGAGGCTACACCTTC. Its translation: CASSSEVPIRRSGGYTF.